A single sample is the source of the 18 T cell receptor beta chains below, sequenced in a study of control samples from healthy donors and cancer patients. Clones were read by immunoSEQ multiplex PCR, and TCRdb kept only the in-frame ones, dropping some. The profile shows about 69,000 clones, roughly 82% of them singletons. Material for sequencing was PBMCs. The receptors here all came from a woman between 50 and 59 years old with lung cancer.

The chain is built from TRBV19 and TRBJ2-1, with no clear D. Germline-derived CDR1 and CDR2 are LNHDA and SQIVND (reference sequence). The ends were cut back, 4 bases at V and 2 bases at J, with 9 bases in the middle. There are 14 residues in the CDR3. In DNA form, the CDR3 reads TGTGCCAGTAGTACGGGTAGTGCCTACAATGAGCAGTTCTTC. As protein: CASSTGSAYNEQFF.

The gene calls are TRBV4-1 and TRBJ2-7, with D perhaps matching TRBD2 (5 bases). V was pared by 5 bases and J by 2 bases, with 13 bases between. Germline V lookup: CDR1 MGHRA, CDR2 YSYEKL. The length of the CDR3 is 14 residues. CDR3 bases: TGCGCCAGCAGCTCCTGGGGAGCAACCTACGAGCAGTACTTC. Translation: CASSSWGATYEQYF.

V and J are TRBV12-3 or TRBV12-4 and TRBJ1-6; weak D call: TRBD1 (6 bases). This CDR3 comprises 12 residues. The V end lost 10 bases, the J end lost 9 bases, and 13 bases lay between the germline ends. In DNA form, the CDR3 reads TGTGCCACGTCGGGGGGCTTTTCACCCCTCCACTTT. It is translated as CATSGGFSPLHF.

This clone has ten or more counts. The chain employs TRBV20-1 and TRBJ2-5; D is undetermined. The ends were cut back, 4 bases at V and 6 bases at J, with 6 bases in the middle. The germline CDR1 and CDR2 sequences are DFQATT and SNEGSKA (reference sequence). CDR3 length: 10 residues. The CDR3 DNA sequence: TGCAGTGCTAAACGGAAGACCCAGTACTTC. This translates into CSAKRKTQYF.

The chain joins TRBV6-2 or TRBV6-3 to TRBJ1-1, with D unresolved. Trimming stripped 2 bases from V and 3 bases from J, with 7 bases between. In germline, CDR1 is MNHEY, CDR2 SVGEGT. This CDR3 region has 13 residues. DNA of the CDR3: TGTGCCAGCAGTTACGGGGAGGACACTGAAGCTTTCTTT. Translated, it gives CASSYGEDTEAFF.

DNA for the CDR3: TGTGCCAGCAGCTCCCTGGGGGGGACTGAAGCTTTCTTT. Amino acid sequence: CASSSLGGTEAFF. The rearrangement joins TRBV7-2 to TRBJ1-1; D may be TRBD1 (5 bases). Germline loops: CDR1 SGHTA, CDR2 FQGNSA. The CDR3 is made up of 13 amino acids. V lost 4 bases to trimming and J lost 5 bases, with 11 bases between them.

The V and J genes are TRBV7-3 and TRBJ1-1, with D possibly being TRBD1 (5 bases). The V gene lost 4 bases and the J gene lost 8 bases, with 14 bases spanning the gap. The CDR3 is 13 residues long. The germline CDR1 and CDR2 sequences are SGHTA and FQGTGA. CDR3 bases: TGTGCCAGCAGCTATTTTGGGGGTGGAGAAGCTTTCTTT. This sequence encodes CASSYFGGGEAFF.

This chain links TRBV7-2 with TRBJ2-4, with TRBD1 identical over 9 bases. The CDR3 spans 13 residues. With 5 bases clipped from V and 9 bases from J, the junction kept 5 bases outside the gene matches. CDR1 is SGHTA and CDR2 is FQGNSA in the germline V gene. CDR3 loop: CASSRDRAGIQYF. CDR3 DNA sequence: TGTGCCAGCAGCCGGGACAGGGCGGGCATTCAGTACTTC.

This clone occurred once. This sequence joins TRBV7-9 and TRBJ1-4; no reliable D call. This CDR3 is 15 amino acids long. From germline, CDR1 is SEHNR and CDR2 FQNEAQ (reference sequence). Trimming took off 0 bases at V and 6 bases at J, with 11 bases between the two ends. The CDR3 DNA sequence: TGTGCCAGCAGCTTAGCGATAGGGATCGATGAAAAACTGTTTTTT. Its translation: CASSLAIGIDEKLFF.

The chain couples TRBV7-2 to TRBJ2-1; D is unclear. V lost 5 bases and J 5 bases, leaving 13 bases between the germline ends. Per germline, CDR1 SGHTA and CDR2 FQGNSA. This CDR3 has 14 residues. The CDR3: CASSPMGRDNEQFF. The CDR3 DNA sequence: TGTGCCAGCAGCCCTATGGGAAGGGACAATGAGCAGTTCTTC. The variable domain in full, completed from reference TRBV7-2 and TRBJ2-1, reads GAGVSQSPSNKVTEKGKDVELRCDPISGHTALYWYRQSLGQGLEFLIYFQGNSAPDKSGLPSDRFSAERTGGSVSTLTIQRTQQEDSAVYLCASSPMGRDNEQFFGPGTRLTVL.

This clone came up once. J is TRBJ1-5 and V is TRBV5-6; D gene unclear. V lost 4 bases and J 6 bases, leaving 14 bases between the germline ends. The germline gives CDR1 SGHDT, CDR2 YYEEEE. This CDR3 region has 14 residues. The CDR3 here is CASSPARGGQPQHF. The CDR3 nucleotides are TGTGCCAGCAGCCCGGCCCGGGGAGGTCAGCCCCAGCATTTT.

The rearrangement uses TRBV10-3 and TRBJ1-5, with D tentatively TRBD1 (6 bases). The CDR3 is 13 residues long. Trimming pared 10 bases from V and 3 bases from J, leaving 13 bases between. Germline V lookup: CDR1 ENHRY, CDR2 SYGVKD. The CDR3 here is CATQGGTNQPQHF. The CDR3 nucleotides are TGTGCCACCCAAGGGGGGACCAATCAGCCCCAGCATTTT.

This chain joins TRBV30 and TRBJ1-1, with a tentative D call TRBD1 (5 bases). The CDR3 sequence is 13 residues long. V shed 5 bases and J shed 1 base, with 11 bases lying between them. The germline V gene encodes CDR1 GTSNPN and CDR2 SVGIG (reference sequence). The CDR3 DNA reads TGTGCCTGGGGGGGACTGACGAACACTGAAGCTTTCTTT. It codes for CAWGGLTNTEAFF.

The rearrangement links TRBV15 to TRBJ2-3; D uncertain. The germline V gene encodes CDR1 LNHNV and CDR2 YYDKDF (reference sequence). Trimming pared 7 bases from V and 4 bases from J, leaving 12 bases between. This CDR3 spans 13 amino acids. CDR3 coding DNA: TGTGCCACCATTGCGAAAGAGGCAGATACGCAGTATTTT. This translates into CATIAKEADTQYF.

The chain combines TRBV7-9 with TRBJ1-2; D remains unclear. CDR1 SEHNR and CDR2 FQNEAQ come from the germline V gene (reference sequence). The ends were cut back, 10 bases at V and 2 bases at J, with 11 bases in the middle. CDR3 length: 12 amino acids. The CDR3 is CAIDEVNYGYTF. The CDR3 DNA reads TGTGCCATAGACGAGGTAAACTATGGCTACACCTTC.

The V gene is TRBV14, the J gene TRBJ1-1; TRBD1 agrees at 7 bases. With V trimmed by 4 bases and J by 1 base, 0 bases remained unmatched. CDR1 and CDR2 from the germline V gene are SGHDN and FVKESK. This CDR3 region has 13 residues. In DNA form, the CDR3 reads TGTGCCAGCAGCCGGACAGGGAACACTGAAGCTTTCTTT. Translated: CASSRTGNTEAFF.

This chain joins TRBV27 and TRBJ2-1, with TRBD1 matching 9 bases. The junction had 12 bases not matched to a gene; V was cut back by 5 bases and J by 10 bases. This CDR3 is built from 15 residues. Germline values: CDR1 MNHEY, CDR2 SMNVEV (reference sequence). The CDR3, as DNA: TGTGCCAGCAGTAGATACGGGACAGGGAGGGACGAGCAGTTCTTC. Protein product: CASSRYGTGRDEQFF.

The V and J genes are TRBV19 and TRBJ2-1, with a tentative D call TRBD2 (6 bases). Trimming took 6 bases from V and 5 from J, leaving 8 bases between them. Germline V CDR1 and CDR2: LNHDA, SQIVND (reference sequence). CDR3 size: 12 residues. CDR3 nucleotide sequence: TGTGCCAGTAGCCGACTAGACAATGAGCAGTTCTTC. It is translated as CASSRLDNEQFF.